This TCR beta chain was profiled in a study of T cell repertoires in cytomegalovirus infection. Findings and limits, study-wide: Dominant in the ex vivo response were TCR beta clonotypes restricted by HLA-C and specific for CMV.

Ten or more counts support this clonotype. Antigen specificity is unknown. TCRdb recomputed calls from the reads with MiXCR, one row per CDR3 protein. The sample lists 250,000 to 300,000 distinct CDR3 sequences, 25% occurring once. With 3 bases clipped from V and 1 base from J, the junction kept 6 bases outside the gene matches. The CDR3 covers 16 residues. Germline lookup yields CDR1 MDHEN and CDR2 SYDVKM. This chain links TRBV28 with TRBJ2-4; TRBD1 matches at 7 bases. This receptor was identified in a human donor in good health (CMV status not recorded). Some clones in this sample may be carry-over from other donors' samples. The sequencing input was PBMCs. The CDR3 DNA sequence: TGTGCCAGCAGTTTTGAGGGGGCGCGGGCCAAAAACATTCAGTACTTC. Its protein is CASSFEGARAKNIQYF.